This paragraph reports one T cell receptor beta chain. The antigen remains unidentified. Those who donated were healthy bone marrow donors. Both 60 Vbeta primers and 13 Jbeta primers went into the PCR. Libraries were prepared by immunoSEQ multiplex PCR; TCRdb keeps only in-frame clonotypes and omits some of them. In the table there are fewer than 350,000 clones, roughly 90% of which are singletons. The sample belongs to a study of cytomegalovirus exposure and HLA in healthy donors. Study-wide results and caveats: No immune exposure information besides CMV serostatus was available.

V gave up 3 bases and J gave up 4 bases, with 9 bases separating them. The CDR3 has 14 amino acids. Per germline, CDR1 SGHTA and CDR2 FQGTGA. The clonotype originates from a woman under 30 in good health and CMV-seronegative. The chain carries TRBV7-3 and TRBJ2-2; D possibly corresponds to TRBD1 (5 bases). The sample taken for sequencing was PBMCs. The CDR3 region has the DNA TGTGCCAGCAGCTTTTCAGGGTCCACCGGGGAGCTGTTTTTT. This codes for CASSFSGSTGELFF.